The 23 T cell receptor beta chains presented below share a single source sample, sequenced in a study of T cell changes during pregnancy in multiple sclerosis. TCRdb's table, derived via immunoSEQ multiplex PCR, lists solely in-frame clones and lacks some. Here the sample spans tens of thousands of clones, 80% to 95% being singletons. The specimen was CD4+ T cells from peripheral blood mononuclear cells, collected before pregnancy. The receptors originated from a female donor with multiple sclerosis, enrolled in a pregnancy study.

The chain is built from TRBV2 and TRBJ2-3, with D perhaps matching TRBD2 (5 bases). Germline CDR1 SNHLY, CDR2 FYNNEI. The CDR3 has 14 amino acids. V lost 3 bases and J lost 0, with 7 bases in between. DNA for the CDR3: TGTGCCAGCAGTGAGGAGGTTAGCACAGATACGCAGTATTTT. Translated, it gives CASSEEVSTDTQYF.

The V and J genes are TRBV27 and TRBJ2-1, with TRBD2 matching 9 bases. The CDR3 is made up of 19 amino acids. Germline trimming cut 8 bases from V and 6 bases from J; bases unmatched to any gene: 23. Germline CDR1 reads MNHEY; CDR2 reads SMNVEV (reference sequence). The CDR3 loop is CASQTRGRASLMRSNEQFF. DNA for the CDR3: TGTGCCAGCCAAACTCGCGGGAGGGCGTCTCTTATGAGATCCAATGAGCAGTTCTTC.

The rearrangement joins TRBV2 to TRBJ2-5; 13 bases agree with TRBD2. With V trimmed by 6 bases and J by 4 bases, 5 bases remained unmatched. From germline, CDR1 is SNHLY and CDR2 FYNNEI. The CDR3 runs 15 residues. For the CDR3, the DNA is TGTGCCAGCAGATGGACTAGCGGGAGTTCAGAGACCCAGTACTTC. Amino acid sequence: CASRWTSGSSETQYF.

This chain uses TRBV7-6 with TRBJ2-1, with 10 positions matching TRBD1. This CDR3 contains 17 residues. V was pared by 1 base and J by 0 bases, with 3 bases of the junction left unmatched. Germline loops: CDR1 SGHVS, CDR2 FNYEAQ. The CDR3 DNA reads TGTGCCAGCAGCTTAGGACAGGGGGCGAGCTCCTACAATGAGCAGTTCTTC. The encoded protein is CASSLGQGASSYNEQFF.

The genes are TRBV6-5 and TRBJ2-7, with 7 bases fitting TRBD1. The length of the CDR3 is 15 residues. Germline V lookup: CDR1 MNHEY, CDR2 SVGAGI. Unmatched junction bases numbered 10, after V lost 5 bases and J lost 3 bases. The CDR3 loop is CASSPTGPAFYEQYF. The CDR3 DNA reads TGTGCCAGCAGTCCGACAGGGCCGGCTTTCTACGAGCAGTACTTC.

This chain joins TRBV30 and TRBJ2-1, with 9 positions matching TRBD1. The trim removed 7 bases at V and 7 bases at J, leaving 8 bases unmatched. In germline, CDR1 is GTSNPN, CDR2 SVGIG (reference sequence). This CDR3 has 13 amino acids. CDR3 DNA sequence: TGTGCCTCATCCGACAGGGGGAGGAATGAGCAGTTCTTC. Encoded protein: CASSDRGRNEQFF.

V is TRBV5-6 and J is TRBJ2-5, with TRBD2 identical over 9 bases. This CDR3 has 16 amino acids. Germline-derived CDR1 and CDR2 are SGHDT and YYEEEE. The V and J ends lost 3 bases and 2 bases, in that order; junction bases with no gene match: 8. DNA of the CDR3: TGTGCCAGCAGCTCAGAAGGCCTAGCGGGACAAGAGACCCAGTACTTC. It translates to CASSSEGLAGQETQYF.

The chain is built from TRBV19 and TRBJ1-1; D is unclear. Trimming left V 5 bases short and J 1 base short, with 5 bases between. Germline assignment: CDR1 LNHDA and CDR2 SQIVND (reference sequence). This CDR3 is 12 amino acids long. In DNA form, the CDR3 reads TGTGCCAGTAGTCCTCGGAACACTGAAGCTTTCTTT. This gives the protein CASSPRNTEAFF. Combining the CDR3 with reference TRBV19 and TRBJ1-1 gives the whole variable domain DGGITQSPKYLFRKEGQNVTLSCEQNLNHDAMYWYRQDPGQGLRLIYYSQIVNDFQKGDIAEGYSVSREKKESFPLTVTSAQKNPTAFYLCASSPRNTEAFFGQGTRLTVV.

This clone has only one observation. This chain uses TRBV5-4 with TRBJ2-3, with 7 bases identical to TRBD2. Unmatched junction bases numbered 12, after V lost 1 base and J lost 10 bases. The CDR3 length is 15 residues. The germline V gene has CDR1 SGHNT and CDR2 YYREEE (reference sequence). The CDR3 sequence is CASSLRDAGAFPQYF. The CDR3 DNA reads TGTGCCAGCAGCTTGAGAGATGCGGGAGCGTTCCCGCAGTATTTT.

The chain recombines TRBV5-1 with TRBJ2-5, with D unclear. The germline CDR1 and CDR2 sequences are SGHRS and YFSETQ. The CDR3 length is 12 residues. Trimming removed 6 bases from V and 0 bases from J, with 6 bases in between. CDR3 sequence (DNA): TGCGCCAGCACCATGTACCAAGAGACCCAGTACTTC. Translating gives CASTMYQETQYF.

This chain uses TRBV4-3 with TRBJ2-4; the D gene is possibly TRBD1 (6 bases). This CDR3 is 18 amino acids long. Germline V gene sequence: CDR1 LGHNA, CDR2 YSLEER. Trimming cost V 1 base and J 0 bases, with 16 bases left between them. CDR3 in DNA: TGCGCCAGCAGCCAAGGAGCCGGGACATTCCTAGCCAAAAACATTCAGTACTTC. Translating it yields CASSQGAGTFLAKNIQYF.

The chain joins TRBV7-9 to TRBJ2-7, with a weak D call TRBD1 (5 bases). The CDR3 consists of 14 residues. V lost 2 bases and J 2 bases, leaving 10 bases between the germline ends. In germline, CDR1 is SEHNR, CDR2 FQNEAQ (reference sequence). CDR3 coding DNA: TGTGCCAGCAGCTTACAGGGTCCGACCTACGAGCAGTACTTC. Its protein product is CASSLQGPTYEQYF.

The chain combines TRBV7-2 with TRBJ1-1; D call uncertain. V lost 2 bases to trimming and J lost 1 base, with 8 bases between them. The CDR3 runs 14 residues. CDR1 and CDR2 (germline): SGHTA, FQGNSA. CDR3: CASSLNRGNTEAFF. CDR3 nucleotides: TGTGCCAGCAGCTTAAATCGGGGGAACACTGAAGCTTTCTTT. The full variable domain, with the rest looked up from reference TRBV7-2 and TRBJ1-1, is GAGVSQSPSNKVTEKGKDVELRCDPISGHTALYWYRQSLGQGLEFLIYFQGNSAPDKSGLPSDRFSAERTGGSVSTLTIQRTQQEDSAVYLCASSLNRGNTEAFFGQGTRLTVV.

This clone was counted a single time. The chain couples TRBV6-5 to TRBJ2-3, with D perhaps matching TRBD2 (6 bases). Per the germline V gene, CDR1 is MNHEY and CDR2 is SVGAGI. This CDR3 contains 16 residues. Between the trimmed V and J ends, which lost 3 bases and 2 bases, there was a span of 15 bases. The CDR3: CASSYKRGMYTDTQYF. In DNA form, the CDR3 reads TGTGCCAGCAGTTATAAGCGCGGGATGTACACAGATACGCAGTATTTT.

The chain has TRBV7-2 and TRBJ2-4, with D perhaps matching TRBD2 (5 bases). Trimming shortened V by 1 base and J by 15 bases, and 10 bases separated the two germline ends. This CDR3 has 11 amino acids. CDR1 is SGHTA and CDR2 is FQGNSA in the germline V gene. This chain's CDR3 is CASSLGGLWYF. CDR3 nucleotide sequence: TGTGCCAGCAGCTTAGGAGGGTTATGGTACTTC.

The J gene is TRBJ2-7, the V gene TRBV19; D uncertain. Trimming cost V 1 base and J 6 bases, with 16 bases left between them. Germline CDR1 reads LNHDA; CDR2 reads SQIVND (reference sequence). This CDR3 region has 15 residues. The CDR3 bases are TGTGCCAGTAGTATAGTTAGTCGAGCTTCTGGCGAGCAGTACTTC. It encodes CASSIVSRASGEQYF. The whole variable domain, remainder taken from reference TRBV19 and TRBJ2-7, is DGGITQSPKYLFRKEGQNVTLSCEQNLNHDAMYWYRQDPGQGLRLIYYSQIVNDFQKGDIAEGYSVSREKKESFPLTVTSAQKNPTAFYLCASSIVSRASGEQYFGPGTRLTVT.

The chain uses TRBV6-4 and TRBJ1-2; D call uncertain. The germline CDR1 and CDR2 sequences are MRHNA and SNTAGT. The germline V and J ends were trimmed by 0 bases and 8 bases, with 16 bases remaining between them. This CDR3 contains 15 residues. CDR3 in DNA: TGTGCCAGCAGTGACTCGAGTCGGACCGGAGGGGGCTACACCTTC. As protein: CASSDSSRTGGGYTF.

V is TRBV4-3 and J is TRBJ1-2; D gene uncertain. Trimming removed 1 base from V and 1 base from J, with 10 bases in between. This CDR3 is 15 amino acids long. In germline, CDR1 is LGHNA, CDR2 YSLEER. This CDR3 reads CASSQAGGSNYGYTF. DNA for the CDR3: TGCGCCAGCAGCCAAGCGGGAGGCAGTAACTATGGCTACACCTTC.

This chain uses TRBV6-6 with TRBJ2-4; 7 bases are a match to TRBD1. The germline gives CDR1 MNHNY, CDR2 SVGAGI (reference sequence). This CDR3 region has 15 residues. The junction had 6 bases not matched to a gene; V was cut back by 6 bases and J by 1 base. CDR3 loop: CASSRQGSAKNIQYF. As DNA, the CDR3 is TGTGCCAGCAGCCGACAGGGATCGGCCAAAAACATTCAGTACTTC.

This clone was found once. The CDR3 sequence is CSVVGVQGTDTQYF. CDR3 coding DNA: TGCAGCGTTGTCGGGGTGCAGGGCACAGATACGCAGTATTTT. The V gene is TRBV29-1, the J gene TRBJ2-3; the D gene is possibly TRBD2 (5 bases). Trimming took off 4 bases at V and 1 base at J, with 12 bases between the two ends. The CDR3 has 14 amino acids. CDR1 and CDR2 from the germline V gene are SQVTM and ANQGSEA.

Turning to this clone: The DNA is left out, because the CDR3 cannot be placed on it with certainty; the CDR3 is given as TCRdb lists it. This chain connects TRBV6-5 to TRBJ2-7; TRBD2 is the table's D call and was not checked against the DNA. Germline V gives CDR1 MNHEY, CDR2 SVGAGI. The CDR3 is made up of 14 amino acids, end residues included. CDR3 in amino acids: CASSSSSVAYEQYF.

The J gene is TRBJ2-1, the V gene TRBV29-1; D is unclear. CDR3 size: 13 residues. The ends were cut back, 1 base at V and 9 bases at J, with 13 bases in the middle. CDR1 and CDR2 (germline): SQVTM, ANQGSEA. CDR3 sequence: CSVEVKIGSEQFF. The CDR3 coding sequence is TGCAGCGTTGAAGTGAAAATCGGTAGTGAGCAGTTCTTC.

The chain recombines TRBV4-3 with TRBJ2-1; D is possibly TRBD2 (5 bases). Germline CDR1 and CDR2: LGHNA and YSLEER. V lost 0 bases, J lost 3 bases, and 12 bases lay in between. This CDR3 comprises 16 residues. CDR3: CASSQDSPGDYNEQFF. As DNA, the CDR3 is TGCGCCAGCAGCCAAGATAGTCCCGGGGACTACAATGAGCAGTTCTTC.